This is a list of T cell receptor beta chains from one sample in a study of shared clonotypes between healthy human individuals. Method: immunoSEQ multiplex PCR; TCRdb's copy keeps in-frame clones and lacks some. In the table there are a few million clones, 85% to 95% of which are singletons. Sequencing was carried out using naive CD4+ T cells from PBMCs. These receptors originate from a young man in good health. Some clones in this sample may be carry-over from other donors' samples. CDR3s include the opening cysteine and the closing phenylalanine or tryptophan. Fields, in order: V gene, CDR3 length, CDR3 protein.

TRBV19	15	CASSTPRRERGEQFF
TRBV4-3	18	CASSQGTRLQGWGETQYF
TRBV5-1	14	CASSLDGNRNIQYF
TRBV7-3	14	CASSPRDRGYEQYF
TRBV2	13	CASSGEGNTEAFF
TRBV5-5	15	CASSLEGATNEKLFF
TRBV7-2	15	CASSRDSTNKETQYF
TRBV6-1	13	CASSPRDVEKLFF
TRBV19	15	CASQRTGVSGNTIYF
TRBV6-1	14	CASSVGPSFDTQYF
TRBV18	17	CASSPPMAFSGANVLTF
TRBV2	12	CASSQGLGGYTF
TRBV5-6	17	CASSFKSGGPTSYEQYF
TRBV7-9	15	CASSLAKGMGSEAFF
TRBV9	14	CASSPLVAVDEQYF
TRBV5-6	14	CASSGTQGGETQYF
TRBV30	10	CAWSVRSGVF
TRBV4-2	15	CASSQDRHSLYGYTF
TRBV11-2	14	CASSPRTDQETQYF
TRBV10-3	18	CAISESLISGGNLGELFF
TRBV18	14	CASSPSSGSYEQYF